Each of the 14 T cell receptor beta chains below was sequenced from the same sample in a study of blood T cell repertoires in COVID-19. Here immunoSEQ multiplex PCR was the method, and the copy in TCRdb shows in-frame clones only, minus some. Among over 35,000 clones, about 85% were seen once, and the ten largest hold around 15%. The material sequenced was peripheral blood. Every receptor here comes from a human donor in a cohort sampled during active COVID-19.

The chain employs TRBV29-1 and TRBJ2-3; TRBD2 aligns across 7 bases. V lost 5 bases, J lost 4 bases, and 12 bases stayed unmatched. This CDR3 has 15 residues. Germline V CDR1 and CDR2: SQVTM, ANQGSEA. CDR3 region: CSVRGGVLGSDTQYF. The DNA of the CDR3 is TGCAGCGTTAGGGGAGGGGTGTTGGGCTCAGATACGCAGTATTTT.

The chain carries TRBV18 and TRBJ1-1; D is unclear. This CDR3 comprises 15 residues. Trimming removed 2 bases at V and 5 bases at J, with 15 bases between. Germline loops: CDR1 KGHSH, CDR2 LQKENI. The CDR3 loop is CASSPEQGLGTEAFF. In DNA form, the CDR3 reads TGTGCCAGCTCACCAGAACAAGGACTTGGGACTGAAGCTTTCTTT.

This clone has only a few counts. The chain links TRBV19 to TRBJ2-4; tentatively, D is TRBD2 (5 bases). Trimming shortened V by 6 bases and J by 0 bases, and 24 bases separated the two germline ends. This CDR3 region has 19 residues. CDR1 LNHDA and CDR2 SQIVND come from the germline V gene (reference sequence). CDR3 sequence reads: CASSTIGFTPGLAKNIQYF. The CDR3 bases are TGTGCCAGTAGCACTATCGGATTCACCCCCGGACTAGCCAAAAACATTCAGTACTTC.

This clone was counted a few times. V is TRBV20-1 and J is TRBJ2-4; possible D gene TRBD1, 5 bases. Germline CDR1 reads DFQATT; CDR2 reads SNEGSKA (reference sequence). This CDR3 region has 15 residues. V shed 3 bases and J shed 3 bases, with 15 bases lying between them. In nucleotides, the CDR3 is TGCAGTGCTAGTACGTCAGGGATGGGCAAAAACATTCAGTACTTC. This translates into CSASTSGMGKNIQYF.

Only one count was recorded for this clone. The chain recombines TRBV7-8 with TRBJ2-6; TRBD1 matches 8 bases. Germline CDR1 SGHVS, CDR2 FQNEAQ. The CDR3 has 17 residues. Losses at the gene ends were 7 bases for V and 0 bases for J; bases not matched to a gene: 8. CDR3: CASTLNQGASGANVLTF. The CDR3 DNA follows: TGTGCCAGCACCCTAAATCAGGGGGCCTCTGGGGCCAACGTCCTGACTTTC.

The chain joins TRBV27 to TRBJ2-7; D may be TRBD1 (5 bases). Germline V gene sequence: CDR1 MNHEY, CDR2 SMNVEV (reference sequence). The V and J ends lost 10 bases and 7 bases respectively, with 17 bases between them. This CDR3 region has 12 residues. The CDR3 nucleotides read TGTGCCACCCCTACAGGTCCTAAGGAGCAGTACTTC. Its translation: CATPTGPKEQYF.

As DNA, the CDR3 is TGTGCCAGCCGATTACTAGCGGGGGGGCCCAGCACAGATACGCAGTATTTT. Protein sequence: CASRLLAGGPSTDTQYF. The V call is TRBV7-9, the J call TRBJ2-3; 13 positions agree with TRBD2. The V gene end was trimmed by 8 bases and the J gene end by 0 bases; junction bases not matched to a gene: 8. This CDR3 region has 17 residues. The germline V gene encodes CDR1 SEHNR and CDR2 FQNEAQ (reference sequence). Full variable domain (remainder filled in from reference TRBV7-9 and TRBJ2-3): DTGVSQNPRHKITKRGQNVTFRCDPISEHNRLYWYRQTLGQGPEFLTYFQNEAQLEKSRLLSDRFSAERPKGSFSTLEIQRTEQGDSAMYLCASRLLAGGPSTDTQYFGPGTRLTVL.

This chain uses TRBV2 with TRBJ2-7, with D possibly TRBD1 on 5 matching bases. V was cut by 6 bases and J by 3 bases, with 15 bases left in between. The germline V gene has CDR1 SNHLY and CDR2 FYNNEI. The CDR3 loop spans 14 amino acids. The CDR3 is CASSTQGGVYEQYF. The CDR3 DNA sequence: TGTGCCAGCAGCACCCAGGGTGGGGTCTACGAGCAGTACTTC.

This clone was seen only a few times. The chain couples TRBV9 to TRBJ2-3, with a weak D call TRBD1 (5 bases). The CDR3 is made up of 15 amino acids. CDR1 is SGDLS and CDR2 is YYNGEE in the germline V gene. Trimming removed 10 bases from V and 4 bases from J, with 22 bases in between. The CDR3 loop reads CAGNRQGGMADTQYF. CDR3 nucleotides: TGTGCCGGAAACCGGCAGGGTGGGATGGCAGATACGCAGTATTTT.

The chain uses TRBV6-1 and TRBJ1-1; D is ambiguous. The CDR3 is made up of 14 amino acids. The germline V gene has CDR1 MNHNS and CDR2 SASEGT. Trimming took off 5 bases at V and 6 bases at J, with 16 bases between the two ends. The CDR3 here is CASSSRGSGPEAFF. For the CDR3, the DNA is TGTGCCAGCAGTTCCCGGGGTTCGGGCCCTGAAGCTTTCTTT.

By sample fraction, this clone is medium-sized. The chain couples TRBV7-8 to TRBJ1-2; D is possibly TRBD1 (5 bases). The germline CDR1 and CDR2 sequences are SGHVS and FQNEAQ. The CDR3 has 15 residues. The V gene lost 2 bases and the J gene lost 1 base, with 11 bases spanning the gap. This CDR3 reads CASSLSTGGNYGYTF. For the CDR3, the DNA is TGTGCCAGCAGCTTATCTACGGGGGGTAACTATGGCTACACCTTC.

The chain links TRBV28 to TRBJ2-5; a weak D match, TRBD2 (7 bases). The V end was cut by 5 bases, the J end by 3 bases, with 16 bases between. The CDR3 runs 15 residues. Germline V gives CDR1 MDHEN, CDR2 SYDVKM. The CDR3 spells CASSGGGGSEETQYF. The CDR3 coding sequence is TGTGCCAGCAGTGGGGGAGGGGGGTCTGAAGAGACCCAGTACTTC.

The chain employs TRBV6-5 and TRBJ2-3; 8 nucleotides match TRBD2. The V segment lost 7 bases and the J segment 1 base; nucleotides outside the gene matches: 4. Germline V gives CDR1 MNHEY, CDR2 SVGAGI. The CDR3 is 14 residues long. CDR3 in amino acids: CASNRRGGTDTQYF. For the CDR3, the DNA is TGTGCCAGCAATAGGCGGGGGGGCACAGATACGCAGTATTTT.

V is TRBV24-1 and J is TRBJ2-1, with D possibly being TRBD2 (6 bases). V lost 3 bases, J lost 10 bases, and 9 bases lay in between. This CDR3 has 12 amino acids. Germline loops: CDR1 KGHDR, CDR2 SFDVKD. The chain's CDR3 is CATSDGGREQFF. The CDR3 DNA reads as TGTGCCACCAGTGATGGAGGGCGGGAGCAGTTCTTC.